The sequence of this T cell receptor beta chain was determined in a study of shared clonotypes between healthy human individuals. Assay: immunoSEQ multiplex PCR; the TCRdb copy retains only in-frame clones and omits some. The sample holds around 2.3 million clones, approximately 94% seen once. Trimming removed 5 bases from V and 6 bases from J, with 18 bases in between. This CDR3 contains 15 residues. Germline V gene lookup returns CDR1 SGHNT and CDR2 YYREEE (reference sequence). This clonotype was sampled from a man aged 18 to 35 in good health. The sequencing sample was made of naive CD4+ T cells sorted from blood. Subset reported: CD45RA+ positively selected. The chain employs TRBV5-4 and TRBJ2-1, with D hard to call. The CDR3 spells CASSRKAPLSNEQFF. The CDR3 nucleotides read TGTGCCAGCAGTCGGAAGGCGCCCCTCTCCAATGAGCAGTTCTTC.